Following are 8 T cell receptor beta chains from one sample sequenced in a study of blood T cell repertoires in COVID-19. The method was immunoSEQ multiplex PCR; TCRdb's version includes in-frame clones alone and lacks a portion of them. The data show some 260,000 clones, with around 79% seen just once and over 3% held by the top ten. Input material: peripheral blood. All receptors come from a woman aged 80 or over with acute or convalescent COVID-19.

The chain joins TRBV11-2 to TRBJ2-2; a weak D match, TRBD1 (5 bases). V was shortened by 5 bases and J by 6 bases, with 16 bases between the two germline ends. Germline values: CDR1 SGHAT, CDR2 FQNNGV. The CDR3 sequence is 15 residues long. This CDR3 reads CASSGRQRRAGELFF. The CDR3 DNA reads as TGTGCCAGCAGCGGTAGACAGCGTAGGGCCGGGGAGCTGTTTTTT.

A single count supports this clone. The chain is built from TRBV4-2 and TRBJ1-6, with TRBD1 matching 8 bases. The ends lost 0 bases at V and 5 bases at J; junction bases unmatched: 6. The CDR3 totals 17 residues. Germline lookup yields CDR1 LGHNA and CDR2 YNFKEQ. CDR3 sequence reads: CASSQDAQGANNSPLHF. CDR3 nucleotides: TGTGCCAGCAGCCAAGATGCCCAGGGGGCGAATAATTCACCCCTCCACTTT.

V is TRBV7-8 and J is TRBJ1-2; D is perhaps TRBD1 (5 bases). The CDR3 has 15 amino acids. Germline CDR1 SGHVS, CDR2 FQNEAQ. V was shortened by 5 bases and J by 2 bases, with 15 bases between the two germline ends. The CDR3 here is CASSRGGDGNYGYTF. The DNA for the CDR3 is TGTGCCAGCAGCCGCGGAGGGGATGGGAACTATGGCTACACCTTC.

The chain is built from TRBV20-1 and TRBJ1-6, with D perhaps matching TRBD1 (6 bases). This CDR3 is built from 13 residues. Between the trimmed V and J ends, which lost 3 bases and 14 bases, there was a span of 17 bases. CDR1 is DFQATT and CDR2 is SNEGSKA in the germline V gene (reference sequence). The CDR3 sequence: CSASLGGGRALHF. CDR3 coding DNA: TGCAGTGCTAGTCTGGGAGGGGGAAGAGCCCTCCACTTT.

This chain joins TRBV5-5 and TRBJ2-5; 9 bases match TRBD1. The length of the CDR3 is 16 residues. V was clipped by 2 bases and J by 4 bases; unmatched bases: 9. Germline CDR1 and CDR2: SGHKS and YYEKEE (reference sequence). DNA of the CDR3: TGTGCCAGCAGCTTCTGGGACAGGGTGAGCAGAGAGACCCAGTACTTC. Translating gives CASSFWDRVSRETQYF.

V usage is TRBV3-1 (or the pseudogene TRBV3-2) and J usage is TRBJ2-7; D is possibly TRBD1 (6 bases). V was clipped by 5 bases and J by 6 bases, with 20 bases between them. The CDR3 extends over 15 amino acids. Germline V lookup: CDR1 LGHDT, CDR2 YNNKEL (reference sequence). In nucleotides, the CDR3 is TGTGCCAGCAGCTTATACCGGGACACGGAGGTCGAGCAGTACTTC. Its translation: CASSLYRDTEVEQYF.

The chain links TRBV18 to TRBJ2-7; the D gene is possibly TRBD2 (5 bases). V was shortened by 6 bases and J by 2 bases, with 14 bases between the two germline ends. CDR1 KGHSH and CDR2 LQKENI come from the germline V gene. The CDR3 contains 14 residues. CDR3 DNA sequence: TGTGCCAGCTCCCCAACTAGGCCCCCCTACGAGCAGTACTTC. Translation gives CASSPTRPPYEQYF.

The chain has TRBV19 and TRBJ2-1; D call uncertain. Germline CDR1 LNHDA, CDR2 SQIVND (reference sequence). The CDR3 is 15 residues long. Trimming took off 8 bases at V and 0 bases at J, with 14 bases between the two ends. The CDR3 region has the DNA TGTGCCAGTGCTGGCGACGGCGGCTCCTACAATGAGCAGTTCTTC. It is translated as CASAGDGGSYNEQFF.